This T cell receptor beta chain was identified in a study of blood T cells in healthy people across ages. Notes on the study in general: More naive CD4+ cells and higher diversity marked long-lived donors relative to aged donors. Bulk PBMC profiling left naive and antigen-experienced comparisons inconclusive.

A second roughly 7 to 11 cycle PCR used barcoded and J-beta primers. TCRdb independently ran MiXCR on the 5' RACE reads; one entry per CDR3 protein. This sample carries 650,000 to 800,000 distinct CDR3 sequences, approximately 48% of them seen once, and the ten largest clones take under 20%. Germline V gene sequence: CDR1 GTSNPN, CDR2 SVGIG (reference sequence). V lost 2 bases to trimming and J lost 6 bases, with 10 bases between them. The CDR3 sequence is 12 residues long. In the case of this clonotype: Antigen unknown.

The gene calls are TRBV30 and TRBJ1-1; D gene uncertain. Sequencing was performed on blood. The receptor comes from a man in his sixties in good health. CDR3 amino acids: CAWSISRAEAFF. CDR3 sequence (DNA): TGTGCCTGGAGTATTTCCCGGGCTGAAGCTTTCTTT.